Below, 16 T cell receptor beta chains from the same sample are listed, as sequenced in a study of T cell clonotyping in hematopoietic cell transplantation. TCRdb keeps only in-frame clones here, not all; method: immunoSEQ multiplex PCR. The repertoire has roughly 40,000 clones, 94% of them found once; the top ten carry roughly 0.85%. Sequencing was done on a sample of peripheral blood mononuclear cells. The receptors were sampled from a woman between 45 and 65 years old in good health. Some clones in this sample may be carry-over from other donors' samples.

The chain recombines TRBV19 with TRBJ1-2, with TRBD1 matching over 9 bases. Losses at the gene ends were 6 bases for V and 2 bases for J; bases not matched to a gene: 10. This CDR3 is built from 16 residues. Looked up from germline, CDR1 is LNHDA and CDR2 is SQIVND (reference sequence). This CDR3 is CASRILRTGENYGYTF. CDR3 sequence (DNA): TGTGCCAGTAGAATCCTCCGGACAGGGGAAAACTATGGCTACACCTTC. The full variable domain, completed using reference TRBV19 and TRBJ1-2, is DGGITQSPKYLFRKEGQNVTLSCEQNLNHDAMYWYRQDPGQGLRLIYYSQIVNDFQKGDIAEGYSVSREKKESFPLTVTSAQKNPTAFYLCASRILRTGENYGYTFGSGTRLTVV.

The chain employs TRBV2 and TRBJ2-7, with D perhaps TRBD1 (5 bases). Germline V lookup: CDR1 SNHLY, CDR2 FYNNEI. V was cut by 4 bases and J by 6 bases, with 10 bases left in between. The CDR3 has 12 amino acids. The DNA for the CDR3 is TGTGCCAGCAGTGGTCAGGGTATCGAGCAGTACTTC. It specifies CASSGQGIEQYF.

This chain uses TRBV28 with TRBJ2-7; no definite D call. V gave up 3 bases and J gave up 6 bases, with 9 bases separating them. This CDR3 is 12 amino acids long. Germline CDR1 MDHEN, CDR2 SYDVKM. The CDR3 is CASSFPPVEQYF. CDR3 nucleotides: TGTGCCAGCAGTTTCCCCCCGGTCGAGCAGTACTTC.

V usage is TRBV27 and J usage is TRBJ1-2, with TRBD1 matching 7 bases. The CDR3 contains 15 residues. Germline values: CDR1 MNHEY, CDR2 SMNVEV (reference sequence). The ends lost 2 bases at V and 1 base at J; junction bases unmatched: 4. CDR3 nucleotide sequence: TGTGCCAGCAGTTTAAAGGGACAGTTTAACTATGGCTACACCTTC. Translating it yields CASSLKGQFNYGYTF.

The chain couples TRBV21-1 to TRBJ1-5. TRBV21-1 is reported as a pseudogene. The CDR3 contains 17 residues. The CDR3 sequence: CASRNSRGSKGNQPQHF. As DNA, the CDR3 is TGTGCCAGCAGAAACTCCCGGGGCAGTAAAGGCAATCAGCCCCAGCATTTT.

This chain connects TRBV9 to TRBJ2-3; 13 bases line up with TRBD2. CDR1 is SGDLS, CDR2 YYNGEE, per germline. Trimming at V came to 4 bases and at J to 2 bases, leaving 25 bases not matched to a gene. The CDR3 covers 23 residues. In DNA form, the CDR3 reads TGTGCCAGCAGCCCAACACTAGCGGGGGGGCAAGGTTCGTTCACCCTATACACAGATACGCAGTATTTT. Protein sequence: CASSPTLAGGQGSFTLYTDTQYF.

This clone has just one count. The V and J genes are TRBV4-3 and TRBJ2-2; 10 bases are a match to TRBD2. Germline V gene data show CDR1 as LGHNA and CDR2 as YSLEER. Trimming took 1 base from V and 0 from J; bases not matched to a gene: 2. This CDR3 comprises 17 residues. The CDR3 bases are TGCGCCAGCAGCCAAGGGCTAGCGGGGGCGAACACCGGGGAGCTGTTTTTT. Protein product: CASSQGLAGANTGELFF.

This rearrangement joins TRBV4-1 to TRBJ1-1; D not resolved. V was trimmed by 4 bases and J by 12 bases, leaving 9 bases between them. Germline CDR1 MGHRA, CDR2 YSYEKL. This CDR3 is built from 10 residues. CDR3 coding DNA: TGCGCCAGCAGCCGAGAGACAACTTTCTTT. Amino acids: CASSRETTFF.

The chain combines TRBV28 with TRBJ2-6; D gene uncertain. V dropped 6 bases and J dropped 4 bases, with 10 bases sitting between them. Germline V CDR1 and CDR2: MDHEN, SYDVKM. CDR3 length equals 14 residues. The CDR3 here is CASSPLGGANVLTF. DNA of the CDR3: TGTGCCAGCAGCCCTTTGGGGGGGGCCAACGTCCTGACTTTC.

V and J are TRBV6-5 and TRBJ1-1, with a tentative D call TRBD1 (5 bases). Germline values: CDR1 MNHEY, CDR2 SVGAGI. The CDR3 totals 13 residues. V lost 11 bases to trimming and J lost 3 bases, with 16 bases between them. The CDR3 here is CAAHRTGDTEAFF. Written as DNA, the CDR3 is TGTGCCGCACACAGGACGGGGGACACTGAAGCTTTCTTT.

The chain is built from TRBV9 and TRBJ2-7, with 7 bases that match TRBD1. CDR1 is SGDLS, CDR2 YYNGEE, per germline. V lost 2 bases and J lost 4; bases outside the gene matches: 6. CDR3 length: 14 amino acids. The CDR3 DNA reads TGTGCCAGCAGCGTCGGACAGGTTTCATACGAGCAGTACTTC. Amino acids: CASSVGQVSYEQYF.

The chain is built from TRBV6-1 and TRBJ1-5, with D maybe TRBD1 (5 bases). Germline V gives CDR1 MNHNS, CDR2 SASEGT. The CDR3 contains 15 residues. V lost 1 base and J lost 6, with 13 bases in between. The CDR3 is CASSEGGEDGQPQHF. CDR3 in DNA: TGTGCCAGCAGTGAAGGGGGGGAGGACGGTCAGCCCCAGCATTTT.

The rearrangement uses TRBV7-2 and TRBJ1-2; D ambiguous. Germline V gives CDR1 SGHTA, CDR2 FQGNSA. V lost 1 base and J 5 bases, leaving 5 bases between the germline ends. CDR3 length: 12 residues. CDR3 amino acids: CASSLVGYGYTF. The CDR3 region has the DNA TGTGCCAGCAGCTTAGTGGGGTATGGCTACACCTTC.

This clone was detected only a few times. The rearrangement links TRBV2 to TRBJ1-6, with D perhaps matching TRBD1 (5 bases). Germline loops: CDR1 SNHLY, CDR2 FYNNEI. Between the trimmed V and J ends, which lost 3 bases and 9 bases, there was a span of 9 bases. This CDR3 is built from 13 residues. CDR3 sequence: CASSEAQGSPLHF. The CDR3 coding sequence is TGTGCCAGCAGTGAGGCCCAGGGTTCACCCCTCCACTTT.

This chain uses TRBV4-1 with TRBJ1-1; a weak D match, TRBD1 (5 bases). Per germline, CDR1 MGHRA and CDR2 YSYEKL. This CDR3 spans 15 amino acids. The V end was cut by 1 base, the J end by 4 bases, with 13 bases between. The CDR3 DNA reads TGCGCCAGCAGCCAAGGCCCCGAGAGGGGCACTGAAGCTTTCTTT. Translation: CASSQGPERGTEAFF.

The chain is built from TRBV5-1 and TRBJ1-1, with TRBD1 identical over 10 bases. The germline V gene encodes CDR1 SGHRS and CDR2 YFSETQ. Trimming removed 4 bases from V and 3 bases from J; junction bases left unmatched: 3. The CDR3 loop spans 14 amino acids. CDR3 sequence: CASSLTGGYTEAFF. The DNA for the CDR3 is TGCGCCAGCAGCCTGACAGGGGGCTACACTGAAGCTTTCTTT. Full variable domain (remainder filled in from reference TRBV5-1 and TRBJ1-1): KAGVTQTPRYLIKTRGQQVTLSCSPISGHRSVSWYQQTPGQGLQFLFEYFSETQRNKGNFPGRFSGRQFSNSRSEMNVSTLELGDSALYLCASSLTGGYTEAFFGQGTRLTVV.